These 23 T cell receptor beta chains share one sample of origin, sequenced in a study of radiotherapy plus CTLA-4 blockade in lung cancer. The table came from immunoSEQ multiplex PCR; TCRdb's copy has only in-frame clones and leaves some out. The table has around 100,000 clones, roughly four fifths seen once; the top ten hold about 3.5%. The sequencing here drew on peripheral blood, taken from a patient treated with radiotherapy plus ipilimumab. The origin of the receptors is a human donor with non-small cell lung cancer that progressed on radiotherapy plus ipilimumab. Some clones in this sample may be carry-over from other donors' samples.

The rearrangement uses TRBV9 and TRBJ2-2, with a possible D match to TRBD2 (6 bases). CDR3 length: 16 residues. Per the germline V gene, CDR1 is SGDLS and CDR2 is YYNGEE. V was pared by 4 bases and J by 3 bases, with 16 bases between. Here the CDR3 reads CASSSAGTFYTGELFF. The CDR3 coding sequence is TGTGCCAGCAGCTCCGCCGGGACTTTCTACACCGGGGAGCTGTTTTTT.

The rearrangement uses TRBV5-4 and TRBJ1-6, with 7 bases aligning to TRBD1. The CDR3 is 16 amino acids. V was clipped by 1 base and J by 4 bases; unmatched bases: 5. Germline lookup yields CDR1 SGHNT and CDR2 YYREEE (reference sequence). In DNA form, the CDR3 reads TGTGCCAGCAGCTTGAACAGGGGCGAGTATAATTCACCCCTCCACTTT. This translates into CASSLNRGEYNSPLHF.

The rearrangement uses TRBV7-2 and TRBJ1-4, with TRBD1 matching over 8 bases. CDR1 is SGHTA, CDR2 FQGNSA, per germline. The CDR3 is 16 residues long. V was pared by 6 bases and J by 3 bases, with 9 bases of the junction left unmatched. CDR3 in amino acids: CASSYQAGQANEKLFF. The CDR3 bases are TGTGCCAGCAGTTACCAGGCGGGACAGGCTAATGAAAAACTGTTTTTT.

The gene calls are TRBV7-2 and TRBJ2-2, with 8 nucleotides matching TRBD2. CDR1 is SGHTA, CDR2 FQGNSA, per germline. This CDR3 region has 15 residues. Germline trimming cut 7 bases from V and 2 bases from J; bases unmatched to any gene: 6. The CDR3 loop is CASTSTSGNTGELFF. CDR3 DNA sequence: TGTGCCAGCACCTCAACTAGCGGAAACACCGGGGAGCTGTTTTTT. Combining the CDR3 with reference TRBV7-2 and TRBJ2-2 gives the whole variable domain GAGVSQSPSNKVTEKGKDVELRCDPISGHTALYWYRQSLGQGLEFLIYFQGNSAPDKSGLPSDRFSAERTGGSVSTLTIQRTQQEDSAVYLCASTSTSGNTGELFFGEGSRLTVL.

The chain carries TRBV7-2 and TRBJ2-3; D possibly matches TRBD1 or TRBD2 (6 bases each). CDR3 length: 14 residues. Germline V gene data show CDR1 as SGHTA and CDR2 as FQGNSA. The V end lost 3 bases, the J end lost 6 bases, and 13 bases lay between the germline ends. CDR3 sequence reads: CASSFSGAVDTQYF. DNA for the CDR3: TGTGCCAGCAGCTTCTCGGGGGCGGTCGATACGCAGTATTTT.

The chain uses TRBV7-2 and TRBJ1-1, with D maybe TRBD1 (5 bases). Trimming left V 1 base short and J 2 bases short, with 11 bases between. The CDR3 runs to 15 residues. CDR1 and CDR2 (germline): SGHTA, FQGNSA. CDR3 coding DNA: TGTGCCAGCAGCTTAGGAGGGGCTTCCAACACTGAAGCTTTCTTT. Translating gives CASSLGGASNTEAFF.

The chain is built from TRBV11-2 and TRBJ2-7; 9 nucleotides match TRBD1. The junction had 12 bases not matched to a gene; V was cut back by 6 bases and J by 6 bases. CDR3 size: 15 residues. Germline V gene sequence: CDR1 SGHAT, CDR2 FQNNGV. The CDR3 nucleotides are TGTGCCAGCAGTCCCCAAGTACAGGGGGCTCGCGAGCAGTACTTC. This codes for CASSPQVQGAREQYF.

The rearrangement joins TRBV28 to TRBJ2-2, with D perhaps being TRBD1 or TRBD2 (6 bases each). From germline, CDR1 is MDHEN and CDR2 SYDVKM. The CDR3 runs to 16 residues. V gave up 6 bases and J gave up 8 bases, with 22 bases separating them. DNA for the CDR3: TGTGCCAGCAGACAAAGACGCGGGACAATTTTAGGGGAGCTGTTTTTT. It codes for CASRQRRGTILGELFF.

The chain links TRBV4-2 to TRBJ2-1; 7 bases are a match to TRBD2. Germline V CDR1 and CDR2: LGHNA, YNFKEQ. V dropped 0 bases and J dropped 0; count of bases not matched to a gene: 8. The CDR3 length is 18 residues. The CDR3 protein is CASSQDPGGGSSYNEQFF. As DNA, the CDR3 is TGTGCCAGCAGCCAAGATCCCGGCGGGGGTAGCTCCTACAATGAGCAGTTCTTC.

V usage is TRBV2 and J usage is TRBJ1-1; possible D gene TRBD1, 6 bases. Germline V lookup: CDR1 SNHLY, CDR2 FYNNEI. The length of the CDR3 is 13 residues. V was trimmed by 10 bases and J by 0 bases, leaving 12 bases between them. CDR3 region: CATEGQLNTEAFF. In nucleotides, the CDR3 is TGTGCCACCGAAGGACAGTTGAACACTGAAGCTTTCTTT.

The gene calls are TRBV28 and TRBJ1-2, with 7 nucleotides matching TRBD1. CDR1 MDHEN and CDR2 SYDVKM come from the germline V gene. The CDR3 length is 14 residues. V was pared by 5 bases and J by 0 bases, with 3 bases of the junction left unmatched. CDR3 coding DNA: TGTGCCAGCAGTCTAGGGGGCTCTAACTATGGCTACACCTTC. It encodes CASSLGGSNYGYTF.

The genes are TRBV5-1 and TRBJ1-1; possibly TRBD1 for D (6 bases). Germline V gene sequence: CDR1 SGHRS, CDR2 YFSETQ. The CDR3 extends over 15 amino acids. Trimming stripped 2 bases from V and 0 bases from J, with 11 bases between. The CDR3 protein is CASSFRGRLNTEAFF. Here the CDR3 DNA reads TGCGCCAGCAGCTTCAGGGGCAGATTGAACACTGAAGCTTTCTTT.

V gene TRBV4-2 combines with J gene TRBJ1-6, with D possibly TRBD1 on 6 matching bases. Trimming removed 4 bases at V and 10 bases at J, with 20 bases between. The CDR3 runs 16 residues. From germline, CDR1 is LGHNA and CDR2 YNFKEQ. The CDR3: CASSPREVGGKSPLHF. CDR3 coding DNA: TGTGCCAGCAGCCCTCGGGAGGTAGGGGGAAAATCACCCCTCCACTTT.

J is TRBJ1-3 and V is TRBV7-8; 8 positions match TRBD1. Germline CDR1 reads SGHVS; CDR2 reads FQNEAQ. The CDR3 extends over 15 amino acids. Trimming took 6 bases from V and 2 from J; bases not matched to a gene: 6. CDR3 amino acids: CASSRTTGAGNTIYF. In DNA, the CDR3 is TGTGCCAGCAGTAGAACGACAGGGGCTGGAAACACCATATATTTT.

Only a few counts were recorded for this clone. The J gene is TRBJ1-1, the V gene TRBV14; D might be TRBD1 (6 bases). V dropped 0 bases and J dropped 1 base, with 12 bases sitting between them. There are 16 residues in the CDR3. CDR1 is SGHDN and CDR2 is FVKESK in the germline V gene. The CDR3 DNA reads TGTGCCAGCAGCCAAGACCTTAGGACAGAGAACACTGAAGCTTTCTTT. This sequence encodes CASSQDLRTENTEAFF. The variable domain in full, with the rest retrieved from reference TRBV14 and TRBJ1-1, is EAGVTQFPSHSVIEKGQTVTLRCDPISGHDNLYWYRRVMGKEIKFLLHFVKESKQDESGMPNNRFLAERTGGTYSTLKVQPAELEDSGVYFCASSQDLRTENTEAFFGQGTRLTVV.

This chain connects TRBV11-2 to TRBJ2-3; D gene uncertain. The CDR3 has 13 amino acids. Trimming took off 3 bases at V and 3 bases at J, with 7 bases between the two ends. The germline CDR1 and CDR2 sequences are SGHAT and FQNNGV. The CDR3 DNA follows: TGTGCCAGCAGCTTTACCGGAACAGATACGCAGTATTTT. It is translated as CASSFTGTDTQYF. Combining the CDR3 with reference TRBV11-2 and TRBJ2-3 gives the whole variable domain EAGVAQSPRYKIIEKRQSVAFWCNPISGHATLYWYQQILGQGPKLLIQFQNNGVVDDSQLPKDRFSAERLKGVDSTLKIQPAKLEDSAVYLCASSFTGTDTQYFGPGTRLTVL.

The chain recombines TRBV27 with TRBJ2-7; D perhaps matches TRBD1 (6 bases). CDR1 MNHEY and CDR2 SMNVEV come from the germline V gene (reference sequence). The V end was cut by 4 bases, the J end by 3 bases, with 13 bases between. CDR3 size: 14 residues. Here the CDR3 DNA reads TGTGCCAGCAGTTACACAGGGTCCCGCTACGAGCAGTACTTC. Amino acids: CASSYTGSRYEQYF.

In its sample, this clone was seen a few times. The chain's CDR3 is CASSSYAGQNTGELFF. The CDR3 region has the DNA TGTGCCAGCAGCTCGTATGCGGGACAGAACACCGGGGAGCTGTTTTTT. The chain uses TRBV5-4 and TRBJ2-2; tentatively, D is TRBD1 or TRBD2 (6 bases each). There are 16 residues in the CDR3. Trimming took off 3 bases at V and 1 base at J, with 13 bases between the two ends. Germline V gene sequence: CDR1 SGHNT, CDR2 YYREEE (reference sequence).

This chain links TRBV9 with TRBJ2-2; the match to TRBD1 covers 10 bases. From germline, CDR1 is SGDLS and CDR2 YYNGEE. The CDR3 spans 15 residues. Trimming at V came to 3 bases and at J to 5 bases, leaving 4 bases not matched to a gene. CDR3 protein: CASSATGGPTGELFF. For the CDR3, the DNA is TGTGCCAGCAGCGCGACAGGGGGCCCTACCGGGGAGCTGTTTTTT. Filled out from reference TRBV9 and TRBJ2-2, the complete variable domain reads DSGVTQTPKHLITATGQRVTLRCSPRSGDLSVYWYQQSLDQGLQFLIQYYNGEERAKGNILERFSAQQFPDLHSELNLSSLELGDSALYFCASSATGGPTGELFFGEGSRLTVL.

A single count supports this clone. This rearrangement joins TRBV10-3 to TRBJ1-2; D might be TRBD1 (6 bases). The V gene lost 6 bases and the J gene lost 2 bases, with 22 bases spanning the gap. This CDR3 is built from 17 residues. The V gene's germline CDR1 is ENHRY and CDR2 SYGVKD. The CDR3 reads CAIRSAGTFLTNYGYTF. CDR3 DNA: TGTGCCATCAGATCGGCCGGGACATTTCTAACGAACTATGGCTACACCTTC.

The CDR3 is CASSLMGRTTEAFF. In DNA, the CDR3 is TGTGCCAGCAGCTTAATGGGCAGAACCACTGAAGCTTTCTTT. This chain uses TRBV13 with TRBJ1-1; D ambiguous. V shed 2 bases and J shed 4 bases, with 11 bases lying between them. In germline, CDR1 is PRHDT, CDR2 FYEKMQ (reference sequence). The CDR3 has 14 amino acids.

This chain connects TRBV4-2 to TRBJ2-1; a weak D match, TRBD2 (5 bases). V lost 1 base and J 0 bases, leaving 13 bases between the germline ends. This CDR3 has 17 residues. Per germline, CDR1 LGHNA and CDR2 YNFKEQ. The chain's CDR3 is CASSQVPATSSYNEQFF. The CDR3 DNA reads TGTGCCAGCAGCCAAGTTCCAGCAACTAGCTCCTACAATGAGCAGTTCTTC.

The table lists this clone with a few counts. The rearrangement links TRBV14 to TRBJ2-7; possibly TRBD1 for D (6 bases). CDR3 size: 14 residues. CDR1 and CDR2 (germline): SGHDN, FVKESK. V shed 4 bases and J shed 12 bases, with 22 bases lying between them. The CDR3 loop reads CASSPPGTPTFRYF. The CDR3 nucleotides read TGTGCCAGCAGCCCCCCCGGGACACCCACTTTCAGGTACTTC.